The rows below give T cell receptor beta chains drawn from one sample of a study of patients and donors after allogeneic stem cell transplantation. TCRdb re-called the RT-PCR reads through MiXCR, storing one row per CDR3 protein. The sample shows more than 150,000 distinct CDR3 sequences, about 40% of them seen only once. Sample: blood, either unsorted or a sorted T cell fraction (not recorded which). These receptors came from a human donor who was either an allogeneic HSCT recipient or a stem cell or donor lymphocyte infusion donor (not recorded which). It is not recorded whose cells these are; they may come from a transplant donor. CDR3s include the opening cysteine and the closing phenylalanine or tryptophan. The D gene is left open where the match is weak. Clone size is stated in some rows and not others, as once, few, many or a class when expanded.

CDR3 length: 11; D gene: -; clone size: -; J gene: TRBJ2-5; V gene: TRBV7-7; CDR3 protein: CASSSGETQYF; CDR3 DNA: TGTGCCAGCAGCTCCGGAGAGACCCAGTACTTC
CDR3 length: 15; D gene: -; clone size: few; J gene: TRBJ2-1; V gene: TRBV11-2; CDR3 protein: CASTDGGTGYNEQFF; CDR3 DNA: TGTGCCAGCACCGACGGCGGGACCGGGTACAATGAGCAGTTCTTC
CDR3 length: 13; D gene: -; clone size: few; J gene: TRBJ1-1; V gene: TRBV7-2; CDR3 protein: CASSSATVTEAFF; CDR3 DNA: TGTGCCAGCAGTTCAGCAACAGTGACTGAAGCTTTCTTT
CDR3 length: 14; D gene: -; clone size: few; J gene: TRBJ1-5; V gene: TRBV27; CDR3 protein: CASSLSLDDQPQHF; CDR3 DNA: TGTGCCAGCAGTTTATCGTTGGACGATCAGCCCCAGCATTTT
CDR3 length: 16; D gene: -; clone size: -; J gene: TRBJ2-3; V gene: TRBV12-3/TRBV12-4; CDR3 protein: CASSLGSGPSTDTQYF; CDR3 DNA: TGTGCCAGCAGTTTAGGATCCGGGCCTAGCACAGATACGCAGTATTTT
CDR3 length: 18; D gene: TRBD2; clone size: -; J gene: TRBJ2-7; V gene: TRBV20-1; CDR3 protein: CSASPPSDSTSGSHEQYF; CDR3 DNA: TGCAGTGCTAGCCCTCCTTCGGACTCGACTAGCGGGAGCCACGAGCAGTACTTC
CDR3 length: 16; D gene: -; clone size: -; J gene: TRBJ1-1; V gene: TRBV5-1; CDR3 protein: CASRRGTPDRNTEAFF; CDR3 DNA: TGCGCCAGCCGAAGAGGGACCCCCGACAGAAACACTGAAGCTTTCTTT
CDR3 length: 14; D gene: -; clone size: few; J gene: TRBJ2-1; V gene: TRBV5-1; CDR3 protein: CASTWGSSYNEQFF; CDR3 DNA: TGCGCCAGCACCTGGGGAAGCTCCTACAATGAGCAGTTCTTC
CDR3 length: 9; D gene: -; clone size: -; J gene: TRBJ2-7; V gene: TRBV28; CDR3 protein: CASSSPQYF; CDR3 DNA: TGTGCCAGCAGTTCCCCTCAGTACTTC
CDR3 length: 13; D gene: -; clone size: -; J gene: TRBJ1-1; V gene: TRBV29-1; CDR3 protein: CSVNRQEATEAFF; CDR3 DNA: TGCAGCGTTAACCGACAGGAGGCGACTGAAGCTTTCTTT
CDR3 length: 17; D gene: TRBD1; clone size: few; J gene: TRBJ1-1; V gene: TRBV12-3/TRBV12-4; CDR3 protein: CASTLDRDSTLDTEAFF; CDR3 DNA: TGTGCCAGCACCCTGGACAGGGACTCGACTTTGGACACTGAAGCTTTCTTT
CDR3 length: 13; D gene: -; clone size: -; J gene: TRBJ2-1; V gene: TRBV27; CDR3 protein: CASSFHGQTEQFF; CDR3 DNA: TGTGCCAGCAGTTTCCACGGACAGACAGAGCAGTTCTTC
CDR3 length: 14; D gene: -; clone size: few; J gene: TRBJ1-5; V gene: TRBV28; CDR3 protein: CASSFRQAVQPQHF; CDR3 DNA: TGTGCCAGCAGTTTTAGACAGGCTGTTCAGCCCCAGCATTTT
CDR3 length: 18; D gene: -; clone size: few; J gene: TRBJ1-2; V gene: TRBV7-2; CDR3 protein: CASSSDLGGGTRDYGYTF; CDR3 DNA: TGTGCCAGCAGCTCCGATCTTGGGGGCGGGACCCGAGACTATGGCTACACCTTC
CDR3 length: 14; D gene: -; clone size: -; J gene: TRBJ1-1; V gene: TRBV4-3; CDR3 protein: CASSQEYEGTEAFF; CDR3 DNA: TGCGCCAGCAGCCAAGAGTATGAAGGGACTGAAGCTTTCTTT
CDR3 length: 14; D gene: -; clone size: few; J gene: TRBJ1-1; V gene: TRBV7-9; CDR3 protein: CASRDSGMNTEAFF; CDR3 DNA: TGTGCCAGCCGGGATTCGGGGATGAACACTGAAGCTTTCTTT
CDR3 length: 15; D gene: -; clone size: few; J gene: TRBJ1-2; V gene: TRBV7-2; CDR3 protein: CASSPGGGLLYGYTF; CDR3 DNA: TGTGCCAGCAGCCCCGGGGGTGGGCTTCTTTATGGCTACACCTTC
CDR3 length: 15; D gene: TRBD2; clone size: few; J gene: TRBJ2-5; V gene: TRBV7-7; CDR3 protein: CASSLGAGAGETQYF; CDR3 DNA: TGTGCTAGCAGCTTAGGAGCGGGAGCTGGGGAGACCCAGTACTTC
CDR3 length: 14; D gene: -; clone size: -; J gene: TRBJ2-2; V gene: TRBV4-3; CDR3 protein: CASSQEGYGGELFF; CDR3 DNA: TGCGCCAGCAGCCAAGAAGGCTACGGCGGGGAGCTGTTTTTT
CDR3 length: 15; D gene: TRBD2; clone size: few; J gene: TRBJ2-1; V gene: TRBV7-9; CDR3 protein: CASSLQWEGRDEQFF; CDR3 DNA: TGTGCCAGCAGCCTACAGTGGGAGGGCCGCGATGAGCAGTTCTTC
CDR3 length: 15; D gene: TRBD1; clone size: -; J gene: TRBJ2-5; V gene: TRBV4-3; CDR3 protein: CASSHGTGPQETQYF; CDR3 DNA: TGCGCCAGCAGCCATGGGACAGGGCCACAAGAGACCCAGTACTTC
CDR3 length: 14; D gene: -; clone size: -; J gene: TRBJ2-7; V gene: TRBV5-5; CDR3 protein: CASSLVGATYEQYF; CDR3 DNA: TGTGCCAGCAGCTTGGTAGGGGCTACCTACGAGCAGTACTTC
CDR3 length: 14; D gene: -; clone size: once; J gene: TRBJ2-5; V gene: TRBV28; CDR3 protein: CASSQQRYQETQYF; CDR3 DNA: TGTGCCAGCAGTCAACAGAGGTACCAAGAGACCCAGTACTTC
CDR3 length: 14; D gene: -; clone size: -; J gene: TRBJ1-3; V gene: TRBV20-1; CDR3 protein: CSARDWSSGNTIYF; CDR3 DNA: TGCAGTGCTAGAGACTGGAGCTCTGGAAACACCATATATTTT
CDR3 length: 13; D gene: -; clone size: -; J gene: TRBJ1-1; V gene: TRBV20-1; CDR3 protein: CSARDSVNTEAFF; CDR3 DNA: TGCAGTGCTAGAGATTCTGTGAACACTGAAGCTTTCTTT
CDR3 length: 15; D gene: -; clone size: -; J gene: TRBJ1-1; V gene: TRBV9; CDR3 protein: CASSAIKDSRTEAFF; CDR3 DNA: TGTGCCAGCAGCGCGATTAAGGACAGCCGCACTGAAGCTTTCTTT
CDR3 length: 15; D gene: -; clone size: few; J gene: TRBJ1-2; V gene: TRBV4-3; CDR3 protein: CASSQARGLNYGYTF; CDR3 DNA: TGCGCCAGCAGCCAAGCAAGGGGGTTGAACTATGGCTACACCTTC
CDR3 length: 13; D gene: -; clone size: -; J gene: TRBJ1-2; V gene: TRBV7-9; CDR3 protein: CASSSSGAGGYTF; CDR3 DNA: TGTGCCAGCAGCTCTTCAGGGGCGGGTGGCTACACCTTC
CDR3 length: 17; D gene: -; clone size: -; J gene: TRBJ2-7; V gene: TRBV10-3; CDR3 protein: CAISDPGITPRSPEQYF; CDR3 DNA: TGTGCCATCAGTGACCCAGGTATTACCCCTCGGTCTCCCGAGCAGTACTTC
CDR3 length: 13; D gene: -; clone size: -; J gene: TRBJ1-1; V gene: TRBV24-1; CDR3 protein: CATSDQGNTEAFF; CDR3 DNA: TGTGCCACCAGTGATCAGGGCAACACTGAAGCTTTCTTT
CDR3 length: 16; D gene: TRBD2; clone size: -; J gene: TRBJ2-1; V gene: TRBV7-2; CDR3 protein: CASSIQGGRVSNEQFF; CDR3 DNA: TGTGCCAGCAGCATCCAGGGCGGGAGGGTCAGTAATGAGCAGTTCTTC
CDR3 length: 13; D gene: -; clone size: many; J gene: TRBJ1-2; V gene: TRBV5-1; CDR3 protein: CASSLDRDYGYTF; CDR3 DNA: TGCGCCAGCAGCTTGGACAGGGACTATGGCTACACCTTC
CDR3 length: 15; D gene: TRBD1; clone size: -; J gene: TRBJ2-7; V gene: TRBV12-3/TRBV12-4; CDR3 protein: CASSPKDRARYEQYF; CDR3 DNA: TGTGCCAGCAGTCCCAAAGACAGGGCTCGGTACGAGCAGTACTTC
CDR3 length: 15; D gene: -; clone size: -; J gene: TRBJ1-5; V gene: TRBV2; CDR3 protein: CASSAGLQNNQPQHF; CDR3 DNA: TGTGCCAGCAGTGCTGGATTACAGAACAATCAGCCCCAGCATTTT
CDR3 length: 13; D gene: -; clone size: -; J gene: TRBJ2-5; V gene: TRBV18; CDR3 protein: CASSPPNQETQYF; CDR3 DNA: TGTGCCAGCTCACCACCAAACCAAGAGACCCAGTACTTC
CDR3 length: 16; D gene: TRBD1; clone size: once; J gene: TRBJ1-1; V gene: TRBV4-3; CDR3 protein: CASSQDRGDSGTEAFF; CDR3 DNA: TGCGCCAGCAGCCAAGATCGAGGGGACAGTGGCACTGAAGCTTTCTTT